Sequencing of this T cell receptor beta chain was carried out in a study of PD-1 blockade in classical Hodgkin lymphoma. CDR1 is SNHLY, CDR2 FYNNEI, per germline. This CDR3 region has 15 residues. V lost 1 base and J 5 bases, leaving 14 bases between the germline ends. All patients relapsed after autologous stem cell transplantation, and brentuximab vedotin exposure varied. Generated by immunoSEQ multiplex PCR, the TCRdb table keeps only in-frame clones and is missing some. Here the sample spans roughly 40,000 clones, more than 70% being singletons. The sample consisted of peripheral blood mononuclear cells (PBMCs), taken at baseline. The V gene is TRBV2, the J gene TRBJ1-1, with D possibly TRBD1 on 5 matching bases. The receptor's source is a human donor with classical Hodgkin lymphoma. The CDR3 spells CASSEGTGPWTEAFF. The CDR3 DNA is TGTGCCAGCAGTGAAGGAACAGGACCATGGACTGAAGCTTTCTTT.